Listed here are 16 T cell receptor beta chains from one sample, sequenced in a study of blood T cell repertoires in COVID-19. Assay: immunoSEQ multiplex PCR; the TCRdb copy retains only in-frame clones and omits some. The sample has around 160,000 clones, about 92% seen once. The sample comprised peripheral blood. The receptors come from a man in his sixties with active or convalescent COVID-19.

This sequence joins TRBV5-5 and TRBJ1-3; tentative D call: TRBD1 (6 bases). The CDR3 has 12 amino acids. Germline-derived CDR1 and CDR2 are SGHKS and YYEKEE (reference sequence). The V gene lost 8 bases and the J gene lost 4 bases, with 10 bases spanning the gap. CDR3 amino acids: CASTGFGNTIYF. Written as DNA, the CDR3 is TGTGCCAGTACAGGGTTCGGAAACACCATATATTTT.

This clone was seen just once. The chain couples TRBV2 to TRBJ1-2, with 11 bases aligning to TRBD1. This CDR3 region has 15 residues. From germline, CDR1 is SNHLY and CDR2 FYNNEI. The V gene end was trimmed by 7 bases and the J gene end by 5 bases; junction bases not matched to a gene: 9. CDR3 nucleotide sequence: TGTGCCAGCACTCGGGGGACAGGGGGTCGTTATGGCTACACCTTC. This codes for CASTRGTGGRYGYTF.

The CDR3 region is CASSLDDRRPLGGELFF. The CDR3 DNA is TGTGCCAGCAGCTTGGACGACAGGAGGCCGTTGGGGGGGGAGCTGTTTTTT. The chain combines TRBV5-4 with TRBJ2-2, with D possibly being TRBD1 (6 bases). Trimming left V 0 bases short and J 8 bases short, with 20 bases between. CDR1 and CDR2 from the germline V gene are SGHNT and YYREEE (reference sequence). CDR3 length: 17 amino acids.

The V call is TRBV19, the J call TRBJ1-2, with 9 bases that match TRBD1. J gave up 5 bases and V 4 bases, and 5 bases lay outside the gene matches. Germline CDR1 is LNHDA and CDR2 is SQIVND (reference sequence). The CDR3 totals 14 residues. The CDR3 DNA reads as TGTGCCAGTAGTACGGACAGGGGTGTTTATGGCTACACCTTC. It encodes CASSTDRGVYGYTF.

As DNA, the CDR3 is TGTGCCAGCAGCTTTCGCCCGGCTAGCGGGATGAACACCGGGGAGCTGTTTTTT. Encoded protein: CASSFRPASGMNTGELFF. The genes are TRBV7-7 and TRBJ2-2, with 9 bases aligning to TRBD2. The CDR3 has 18 residues. Trimming at V came to 3 bases and at J to 1 base, leaving 9 bases not matched to a gene. CDR1 is SSHAT, CDR2 FNYEAQ, per germline (reference sequence).

Written as DNA, the CDR3 is TGCGCCAGCAGCATTGACAGACCGAACCATTCACCCCTCCACTTT. Translation: CASSIDRPNHSPLHF. V is TRBV5-1 and J is TRBJ1-6; D might be TRBD1 (5 bases). Germline loops: CDR1 SGHRS, CDR2 YFSETQ. The CDR3 loop spans 15 amino acids. The germline V and J ends were trimmed by 4 bases and 8 bases, with 16 bases remaining between them.

CDR3 amino acids: CASRTGEYEQYF. Here the CDR3 DNA reads TGCGCCAGCAGGACAGGAGAGTACGAGCAGTACTTC. The chain recombines TRBV5-1 with TRBJ2-7; weak D call: TRBD1 (6 bases). Per germline, CDR1 SGHRS and CDR2 YFSETQ. The CDR3 sequence is 12 residues long. The V end was cut by 5 bases, the J end by 4 bases, with 10 bases between.

The V and J genes are TRBV19 and TRBJ1-2; 12 bases line up with TRBD1. CDR1 LNHDA and CDR2 SQIVND come from the germline V gene (reference sequence). The CDR3 runs 13 residues. V gave up 7 bases and J gave up 8 bases; unmatched junction bases: 5. CDR3 in amino acids: CASTEGTGGGYTF. The CDR3 DNA reads as TGTGCCAGTACTGAAGGGACAGGGGGCGGCTACACCTTC.

This clone was counted at least ten times. The chain combines TRBV30 with TRBJ2-2; D not resolved. The CDR3 loop spans 12 amino acids. The germline gives CDR1 GTSNPN, CDR2 SVGIG (reference sequence). V was pared by 2 bases and J by 3 bases, with 4 bases between. The CDR3 reads CAWSPYTGELFF. The CDR3 DNA is TGTGCCTGGAGTCCTTACACCGGGGAGCTGTTTTTT.

The J gene is TRBJ1-2, the V gene TRBV12-3 or TRBV12-4; possibly TRBD1 for D (6 bases). There are 13 residues in the CDR3. With 4 bases removed from V and 7 bases from J, the gap between germline ends came to 13 bases. The CDR3 protein is CASSWGQAGGYTF. CDR3 coding DNA: TGTGCCAGCAGTTGGGGACAAGCCGGTGGCTACACCTTC.

The chain links TRBV7-2 to TRBJ1-1; TRBD1 matches 8 bases. CDR3 length: 14 residues. J lost 6 bases, V lost 6 bases, and 9 bases had no gene match. Germline-derived CDR1 and CDR2 are SGHTA and FQGNSA. DNA of the CDR3: TGTGCCAGCAGAACCGACAGGGGAAGATCTGAAGCTTTCTTT. Its protein is CASRTDRGRSEAFF. Full variable domain (outside the CDR3, taken from reference TRBV7-2 and TRBJ1-1): GAGVSQSPSNKVTEKGKDVELRCDPISGHTALYWYRQSLGQGLEFLIYFQGNSAPDKSGLPSDRFSAERTGGSVSTLTIQRTQQEDSAVYLCASRTDRGRSEAFFGQGTRLTVV.

For this clone: The sample contains more than one DNA sequence encoding this CDR3. The chain has TRBV12-3 or TRBV12-4 and TRBJ1-2; D gene uncertain. Trimming cost V 4 bases and J 1 base, with 7 bases left between them. The CDR3 totals 13 residues. CDR3 coding DNA: TGTGCCAGCAGTTCCAGTCGTAACTATGGCTACACCTTC. This sequence encodes CASSSSRNYGYTF.

The chain recombines TRBV6-6 with TRBJ2-2; perhaps TRBD1 as D (6 bases). CDR1 and CDR2 from the germline V gene are MNHNY and SVGAGI (reference sequence). Trimming cost V 7 bases and J 4 bases, with 16 bases left between them. The CDR3 is 15 amino acids. CDR3 nucleotides: TGTGCCAGCAACGAGAACAGGGTTCGCACCGGGGAGCTGTTTTTT. Translating gives CASNENRVRTGELFF.

This clone was detected a few times. The chain recombines TRBV10-1 with TRBJ2-2; a weak D match, TRBD1 (6 bases). Germline V CDR1 and CDR2: WNHNN, SYGVQD (reference sequence). Deletions cut 8 bases from V and 2 bases from J, with 21 bases between. The CDR3 is 17 amino acids. CDR3 sequence: CASGGSRSQGNTGELFF. CDR3 DNA: TGCGCCAGCGGAGGAAGTCGTTCACAGGGAAACACCGGGGAGCTGTTTTTT.

The chain uses TRBV5-1 and TRBJ2-2, with 7 positions matching TRBD2. V shed 3 bases and J 1 base; nucleotides not matched to a gene: 9. CDR3 size: 17 residues. From germline, CDR1 is SGHRS and CDR2 YFSETQ. CDR3 bases: TGCGCCAGCAGCTGGATAAGGGGCGGGGGGAACACCGGGGAGCTGTTTTTT. Amino acids: CASSWIRGGGNTGELFF.

The rearrangement uses TRBV19 and TRBJ2-6; TRBD2 agrees at 8 bases. Germline values: CDR1 LNHDA, CDR2 SQIVND (reference sequence). The CDR3 length is 16 residues. Trimming cost V 3 bases and J 2 bases; bases outside gene matches: 3. The CDR3 DNA reads TGTGCCAGTAGTATCCGGGGGGGCGCTGGGGCCAACGTCCTGACTTTC. Protein: CASSIRGGAGANVLTF.